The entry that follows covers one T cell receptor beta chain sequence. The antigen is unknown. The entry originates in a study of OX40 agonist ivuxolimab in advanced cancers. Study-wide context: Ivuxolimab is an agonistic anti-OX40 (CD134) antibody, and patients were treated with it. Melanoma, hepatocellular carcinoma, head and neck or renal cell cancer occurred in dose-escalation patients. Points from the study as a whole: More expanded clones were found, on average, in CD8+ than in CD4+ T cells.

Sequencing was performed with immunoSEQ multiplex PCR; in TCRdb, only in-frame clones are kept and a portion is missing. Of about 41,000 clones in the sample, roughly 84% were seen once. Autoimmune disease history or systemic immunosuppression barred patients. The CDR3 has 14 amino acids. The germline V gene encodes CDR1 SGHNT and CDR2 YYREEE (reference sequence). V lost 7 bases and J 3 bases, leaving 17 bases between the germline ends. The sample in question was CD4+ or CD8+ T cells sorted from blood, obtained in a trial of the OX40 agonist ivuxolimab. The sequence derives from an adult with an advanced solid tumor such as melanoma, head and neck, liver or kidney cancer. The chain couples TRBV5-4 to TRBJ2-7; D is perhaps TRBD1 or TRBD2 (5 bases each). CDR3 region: CASRPRDAHYEQYF. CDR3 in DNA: TGTGCCAGCCGTCCCCGGGACGCCCACTACGAGCAGTACTTC.